The sequence of this T cell receptor beta chain was determined in a study of OX40 agonist ivuxolimab in advanced cancers. Overall study context: Given to patients was ivuxolimab, an agonistic anti-OX40 (CD134) antibody. Earlier anti-PD-1, anti-PD-L1 or anti-CTLA-4 therapy was permitted; 30% to 45% had received some.

V lost 0 bases, J lost 9 bases, and 18 bases lay in between. The CDR3 runs to 16 residues. Germline V lookup: CDR1 LGHNA, CDR2 YNFKEQ. Concerning this clone itself: Its antigen is not identified.

Study-wide points: Some patients who did not respond also had low normalized T-cell clonal expansion.

Produced via immunoSEQ multiplex PCR; TCRdb's table is partial and in-frame only. This sample yields 100,000 or so clones, of which about 96% are seen a single time; around 2% belongs to the top ten. Cycle 7 day 1, cycle 4 day 1, and baseline were the timepoints at which blood was sampled. Sequencing used CD4+ or CD8+ T cells sorted from blood, obtained in a trial of the OX40 agonist ivuxolimab. This chain connects TRBV4-2 to TRBJ2-1; D remains ambiguous. This TCR came from an adult with an advanced solid tumor such as melanoma, head and neck, liver or kidney cancer. CDR3 DNA sequence: TGTGCCAGCAGCCAAGATGTGCGGAGCATTATGGCTGAGCAGTTCTTC. Translating it yields CASSQDVRSIMAEQFF.